This is a list of T cell receptor beta chains from one sample in a study of shared clonotypes between healthy human individuals. Some clones are missing from TCRdb's copy, which holds only in-frame ones; the method was immunoSEQ multiplex PCR. Among fewer than 2.5 million clones, approximately 94% were seen once, and the ten largest hold about 0.39%. Material for sequencing was naive CD4+ T cells from PBMCs. The receptor set was obtained from a young man in good health. Some clones in this sample may be carry-over from other donors' samples. Each CDR3 is given with its conserved first and last residue. A D gene is named only where the DNA matches it firmly. Only some rows state a clone size, as once, few, many or a class for expanded clones.

cdr3_aa: CASSRPGTSDDTQYF
cdr3_nt: TGTGCCAGCTCACGACCCGGGACTAGCGACGATACGCAGTATTTT
cdr3_length: 15
d_call: TRBD2
v_call: TRBV18
clone_size: -
j_call: TRBJ2-3

cdr3_aa: CASSRGDRESNQPQHF
cdr3_nt: TGCGCCAGCAGCCGGGGGGACAGGGAGAGCAATCAGCCCCAGCATTTT
cdr3_length: 16
d_call: TRBD1
v_call: TRBV4-1
clone_size: -
j_call: TRBJ1-5

cdr3_aa: CASSLRLAGEETQYF
cdr3_nt: TGTGCCAGCAGTTTACGGCTAGCGGGAGAAGAGACCCAGTACTTC
cdr3_length: 15
d_call: TRBD2
v_call: TRBV27
clone_size: -
j_call: TRBJ2-5

cdr3_aa: CASSIGLGRQPQHF
cdr3_nt: TGTGCCAGTAGTATAGGGTTAGGGCGGCAGCCCCAGCATTTT
cdr3_length: 14
d_call: -
v_call: TRBV19
clone_size: -
j_call: TRBJ1-5

cdr3_aa: CASSPPMGNSGANVLTF
cdr3_nt: TGTGCCAGCTCACCACCAATGGGTAACTCTGGGGCCAACGTCCTGACTTTC
cdr3_length: 17
d_call: -
v_call: TRBV18
clone_size: -
j_call: TRBJ2-6

cdr3_aa: CASSFTGTGGTDTQYF
cdr3_nt: TGTGCCAGCAGCTTTACCGGGACAGGGGGCACAGATACGCAGTATTTT
cdr3_length: 16
d_call: TRBD1
v_call: TRBV7-9
clone_size: -
j_call: TRBJ2-3

cdr3_aa: CASRRLGLAVTYEQYF
cdr3_nt: TGTGCCAGCCGACGACTAGGACTAGCGGTGACCTACGAGCAGTACTTC
cdr3_length: 16
d_call: TRBD2
v_call: TRBV5-6
clone_size: -
j_call: TRBJ2-7

cdr3_aa: CASSYVSEQETQYF
cdr3_nt: TGTGCCAGCAGTTACGTAAGCGAACAAGAGACCCAGTACTTC
cdr3_length: 14
d_call: -
v_call: TRBV6-6
clone_size: -
j_call: TRBJ2-5

cdr3_aa: CASSSGQGGSNEQYF
cdr3_nt: TGTGCCAGCAGCTCTGGACAGGGGGGTAGTAACGAGCAGTACTTC
cdr3_length: 15
d_call: TRBD1
v_call: TRBV5-4
clone_size: -
j_call: TRBJ2-7

cdr3_aa: CATSREGSYGYTF
cdr3_nt: TGTGCCACCAGCAGAGAAGGGAGCTATGGCTACACCTTC
cdr3_length: 13
d_call: -
v_call: TRBV15
clone_size: -
j_call: TRBJ1-2

cdr3_aa: CAISEGTGRYEKLFF
cdr3_nt: TGTGCCATCAGTGAGGGGACAGGGAGGTATGAAAAACTGTTTTTT
cdr3_length: 15
d_call: TRBD1
v_call: TRBV10-3
clone_size: once
j_call: TRBJ1-4

cdr3_aa: CASSRRLAGAVTDTQYF
cdr3_nt: TGTGCCAGCAGCCGTCGACTAGCGGGAGCAGTAACAGATACGCAGTATTTT
cdr3_length: 17
d_call: TRBD2
v_call: TRBV7-2
clone_size: -
j_call: TRBJ2-3

cdr3_aa: CASSLALTGNTGELFF
cdr3_nt: TGCGCCAGCAGCTTGGCGCTTACAGGGAACACCGGGGAGCTGTTTTTT
cdr3_length: 16
d_call: -
v_call: TRBV5-1
clone_size: -
j_call: TRBJ2-2

cdr3_aa: CASGGGQGVLTEAFF
cdr3_nt: TGTGCTAGTGGTGGGGGACAGGGGGTGCTCACTGAAGCTTTCTTT
cdr3_length: 15
d_call: TRBD1
v_call: TRBV12-5
clone_size: -
j_call: TRBJ1-1

cdr3_aa: CASSRTQDTEAFF
cdr3_nt: TGTGCCAGCAGCCGGACCCAAGACACTGAAGCTTTCTTT
cdr3_length: 13
d_call: -
v_call: TRBV7-3
clone_size: few
j_call: TRBJ1-1

cdr3_aa: CSVRDSSTQYF
cdr3_nt: TGCAGCGTTAGGGACAGCTCTACGCAGTATTTT
cdr3_length: 11
d_call: TRBD1
v_call: TRBV29-1
clone_size: once
j_call: TRBJ2-3

cdr3_aa: CASSFGTSTDTQYF
cdr3_nt: TGTGCCAGCAGCTTTGGGACTAGCACAGATACGCAGTATTTT
cdr3_length: 14
d_call: -
v_call: TRBV5-6
clone_size: -
j_call: TRBJ2-3

cdr3_aa: CASSQVPGQGTHHTQYF
cdr3_nt: TGCGCCAGCAGCCAAGTTCCCGGACAGGGTACCCATCATACGCAGTATTTT
cdr3_length: 17
d_call: TRBD1
v_call: TRBV4-1
clone_size: -
j_call: TRBJ2-3

cdr3_aa: CASSLERAGVNEQFF
cdr3_nt: TGTGCCAGCAGCTTGGAACGAGCGGGAGTCAATGAGCAGTTCTTC
cdr3_length: 15
d_call: TRBD2
v_call: TRBV7-9
clone_size: -
j_call: TRBJ2-1

cdr3_aa: CASRGPTGQGRTEAFF
cdr3_nt: TGTGCCAGCAGGGGACCGACCGGACAGGGGAGGACTGAAGCTTTCTTT
cdr3_length: 16
d_call: TRBD1
v_call: TRBV28
clone_size: once
j_call: TRBJ1-1

cdr3_aa: CASSLGSGGGWSGELFF
cdr3_nt: TGTGCCAGCAGCTTGGGATCAGGGGGAGGTTGGTCCGGGGAGCTGTTTTTT
cdr3_length: 17
d_call: -
v_call: TRBV5-4
clone_size: once
j_call: TRBJ2-2

cdr3_aa: CASSLVAASGRYSYQQFF
cdr3_nt: TGTGCCAGCAGCTTAGTTGCGGCTAGCGGGAGATATTCGTACCAGCAGTTCTTC
cdr3_length: 18
d_call: TRBD2
v_call: TRBV7-9
clone_size: -
j_call: TRBJ2-1

cdr3_aa: CAWTKTRGRSEQFF
cdr3_nt: TGTGCCTGGACCAAGACTAGGGGGCGAAGTGAGCAGTTCTTC
cdr3_length: 14
d_call: -
v_call: TRBV30
clone_size: -
j_call: TRBJ2-1

cdr3_aa: CASSPGVTYEQYF
cdr3_nt: TGTGCCAGCTCACCAGGGGTTACCTACGAGCAGTACTTC
cdr3_length: 13
d_call: -
v_call: TRBV18
clone_size: -
j_call: TRBJ2-7

cdr3_aa: CASSQIRGTSKGVGNEQFF
cdr3_nt: TGTGCCAGCAGCCAAATCAGGGGGACTAGCAAAGGGGTCGGCAATGAGCAGTTCTTC
cdr3_length: 19
d_call: TRBD2
v_call: TRBV7-9
clone_size: -
j_call: TRBJ2-1

cdr3_aa: CASSLSPRQASGANVLTF
cdr3_nt: TGTGCCAGCAGTTTATCGCCAAGGCAGGCCTCTGGGGCCAACGTCCTGACTTTC
cdr3_length: 18
d_call: -
v_call: TRBV27
clone_size: -
j_call: TRBJ2-6

cdr3_aa: CASSLAVNSYEQYF
cdr3_nt: TGCGCCAGCAGCTTGGCGGTGAACTCCTACGAGCAGTACTTC
cdr3_length: 14
d_call: -
v_call: TRBV5-1
clone_size: -
j_call: TRBJ2-7

cdr3_aa: CASSLDGDPDTQYF
cdr3_nt: TGTGCCAGCAGCTTGGATGGGGACCCAGATACGCAGTATTTT
cdr3_length: 14
d_call: -
v_call: TRBV5-4
clone_size: -
j_call: TRBJ2-3

cdr3_aa: CASSLSKSQETQYF
cdr3_nt: TGTGCCAGCAGCTTAAGTAAGAGCCAAGAGACCCAGTACTTC
cdr3_length: 14
d_call: -
v_call: TRBV7-8
clone_size: -
j_call: TRBJ2-5

cdr3_aa: CAISEDMGGSTNTEAFF
cdr3_nt: TGTGCCATCAGTGAGGACATGGGGGGCTCCACGAACACTGAAGCTTTCTTT
cdr3_length: 17
d_call: -
v_call: TRBV10-3
clone_size: -
j_call: TRBJ1-1

cdr3_aa: CAWDRMNTEAFF
cdr3_nt: TGTGCCTGGGACCGCATGAACACTGAAGCTTTCTTT
cdr3_length: 12
d_call: -
v_call: TRBV30
clone_size: few
j_call: TRBJ1-1

cdr3_aa: CATSRGGGGRAANEQFF
cdr3_nt: TGTGCCACCAGCCGCGGGGGTGGCGGGAGGGCCGCGAATGAGCAGTTCTTC
cdr3_length: 17
d_call: TRBD2
v_call: TRBV15
clone_size: -
j_call: TRBJ2-1

cdr3_aa: CASSPGPAGYGYTF
cdr3_nt: TGTGCCAGCAGCCCCGGGCCGGCGGGCTATGGCTACACCTTC
cdr3_length: 14
d_call: -
v_call: TRBV14
clone_size: -
j_call: TRBJ1-2

cdr3_aa: CACGGGGGNTIYF
cdr3_nt: TGTGCCTGTGGTGGCGGCGGTGGAAACACCATATATTTT
cdr3_length: 13
d_call: -
v_call: TRBV30
clone_size: -
j_call: TRBJ1-3

cdr3_aa: CASSLEATGGETQYF
cdr3_nt: TGCGCCAGCAGCCTGGAAGCTACAGGGGGAGAGACCCAGTACTTC
cdr3_length: 15
d_call: TRBD1
v_call: TRBV5-1
clone_size: -
j_call: TRBJ2-5

cdr3_aa: CASSLTSNQPQHF
cdr3_nt: TGTGCCAGCAGCTTAACTAGCAATCAGCCCCAGCATTTT
cdr3_length: 13
d_call: -
v_call: TRBV7-3
clone_size: -
j_call: TRBJ1-5

cdr3_aa: CANSPRLSQETQYF
cdr3_nt: TGTGCCAACAGCCCTCGGTTATCCCAAGAGACCCAGTACTTC
cdr3_length: 14
d_call: -
v_call: TRBV11-2
clone_size: -
j_call: TRBJ2-5

cdr3_aa: CSVVPLAGVSNEQFF
cdr3_nt: TGCAGCGTTGTCCCACTAGCGGGAGTTTCCAATGAGCAGTTCTTC
cdr3_length: 15
d_call: TRBD2
v_call: TRBV29-1
clone_size: -
j_call: TRBJ2-1

cdr3_aa: CASRAYGLTDQPQHF
cdr3_nt: TGTGCCAGCAGGGCATACGGGCTCACTGATCAGCCCCAGCATTTT
cdr3_length: 15
d_call: -
v_call: TRBV27
clone_size: -
j_call: TRBJ1-5

cdr3_aa: CASSQAGSPYEQYF
cdr3_nt: TGTGCCAGCAGCCAGGCGGGTAGCCCTTACGAGCAGTACTTC
cdr3_length: 14
d_call: -
v_call: TRBV4-2
clone_size: -
j_call: TRBJ2-7

cdr3_aa: CASSREVGSYNEQFF
cdr3_nt: TGTGCCAGCAGTCGCGAAGTGGGCTCCTACAATGAGCAGTTCTTC
cdr3_length: 15
d_call: -
v_call: TRBV2
clone_size: -
j_call: TRBJ2-1

cdr3_aa: CASSQSRFDPGTGVCNEQFF
cdr3_nt: TGCGCCAGCAGTCAATCCCGATTCGATCCCGGGACAGGGGTATGCAATGAGCAGTTCTTC
cdr3_length: 20
d_call: TRBD1
v_call: TRBV23-1
clone_size: -
j_call: TRBJ2-1

cdr3_aa: CASTKRRGGDSNQPQHF
cdr3_nt: TGTGCCAGCACAAAAAGGCGGGGGGGGGATAGCAATCAGCCCCAGCATTTT
cdr3_length: 17
d_call: -
v_call: TRBV28
clone_size: once
j_call: TRBJ1-5

cdr3_aa: CATSRDRGPHTDTQYF
cdr3_nt: TGTGCCACCAGCAGAGATCGTGGCCCCCACACAGATACGCAGTATTTT
cdr3_length: 16
d_call: -
v_call: TRBV15
clone_size: -
j_call: TRBJ2-3

cdr3_aa: CASSFASYGYTF
cdr3_nt: TGTGCCAGCAGTTTCGCCTCCTATGGCTACACCTTC
cdr3_length: 12
d_call: -
v_call: TRBV28
clone_size: -
j_call: TRBJ1-2

cdr3_aa: CASSKRQSSYEQYF
cdr3_nt: TGTGCCAGCAGTAAAAGACAATCCTCCTACGAGCAGTACTTC
cdr3_length: 14
d_call: -
v_call: TRBV27
clone_size: -
j_call: TRBJ2-7